The 20 T cell receptor beta chains given below trace back to one sample, sequenced in a study of blood T cell repertoires in COVID-19 (dated by TCRdb to 2020 to 2021). Libraries were prepared through the immunoSEQ multiplex PCR assay. The clones in this table, taken by TCRdb from immuneACCESS, are in-frame only. Not every clone is retained; where verified, under half of the shortfall comes from an unresolved V gene, and the cause of the rest is unknown. This sample lists about 180,000 clones; around 84% were detected once. The top ten clones comprise roughly 0.58% of the sample. Material: peripheral blood. The receptors were sampled from a man in his sixties with COVID-19, enrolled during active disease.

The table lists this clone with a count of one. The chain links TRBV7-2 to TRBJ1-1, with D perhaps matching TRBD1 (5 bases). Germline V gene sequence: CDR1 SGHTA, CDR2 FQGNSA. The CDR3 contains 13 residues. V lost 5 bases to trimming and J lost 5 bases, with 12 bases between them. CDR3 bases: TGTGCCAGCAGCCGAAGCGGGGGTACTGAAGCTTTCTTT. This gives the protein CASSRSGGTEAFF.

The chain employs TRBV9 and TRBJ1-1; D not resolved. The germline V gene has CDR1 SGDLS and CDR2 YYNGEE. The CDR3 contains 16 residues. The ends were cut back, 4 bases at V and 0 bases at J, with 16 bases in the middle. DNA of the CDR3: TGTGCCAGCAGCCCCCGAGCGGCCCTCATGAACACTGAAGCTTTCTTT. Translating it yields CASSPRAALMNTEAFF.

The chain joins TRBV2 to TRBJ1-6; D ambiguous. Germline CDR1 SNHLY, CDR2 FYNNEI. Trimming left V 1 base short and J 9 bases short, with 10 bases between. This CDR3 comprises 14 residues. The CDR3 spells CASSEVSSGSPLHF. The CDR3 region has the DNA TGTGCCAGCAGTGAAGTCTCGTCGGGTTCACCCCTCCACTTT.

V usage is TRBV7-9 and J usage is TRBJ2-1; 8 bases map to TRBD2. The CDR3 totals 16 residues. V lost 5 bases to trimming and J lost 0 bases; unmatched junction nucleotides: 6. Looked up from germline, CDR1 is SEHNR and CDR2 is FQNEAQ (reference sequence). As DNA, the CDR3 is TGTGCCAGCAGCACTAGCGGTCCAAGCTCCTACAATGAGCAGTTCTTC. Translated: CASSTSGPSSYNEQFF.

V gene TRBV7-2 combines with J gene TRBJ1-1, with TRBD1 identical over 8 bases. The CDR3 length is 15 residues. The ends lost 4 bases at V and 0 bases at J; junction bases unmatched: 4. The V gene's germline CDR1 is SGHTA and CDR2 FQGNSA. Written as DNA, the CDR3 is TGTGCCAGCAGCTCAAGGACAGGGTTGAACACTGAAGCTTTCTTT. Translation: CASSSRTGLNTEAFF. Looking up the rest from reference TRBV7-2 and TRBJ1-1 gives the full variable domain: GAGVSQSPSNKVTEKGKDVELRCDPISGHTALYWYRQSLGQGLEFLIYFQGNSAPDKSGLPSDRFSAERTGGSVSTLTIQRTQQEDSAVYLCASSSRTGLNTEAFFGQGTRLTVV.

This sequence joins TRBV24-1 and TRBJ2-1; weak D call: TRBD1 (6 bases). The CDR3 is 16 residues long. Germline values: CDR1 KGHDR, CDR2 SFDVKD. V gave up 2 bases and J gave up 0 bases, with 10 bases separating them. CDR3 nucleotide sequence: TGTGCCACCAGTGATTCCGACAGGAACTCCTACAATGAGCAGTTCTTC. Residues: CATSDSDRNSYNEQFF.

The V gene is TRBV19, the J gene TRBJ1-5, with 9 positions matching TRBD1. Per germline, CDR1 LNHDA and CDR2 SQIVND (reference sequence). The CDR3 spans 17 residues. The V segment lost 3 bases and the J segment 2 bases; nucleotides outside the gene matches: 8. CDR3 in DNA: TGTGCCAGTAGTATCATCCGGACAGGGGATCGCAATCAGCCCCAGCATTTT. Its translation: CASSIIRTGDRNQPQHF.

The chain employs TRBV6-5 and TRBJ1-1; TRBD1 is a possible D gene (6 bases). The CDR3 is made up of 14 amino acids. Deletions cut 6 bases from V and 1 base from J, with 12 bases between. The V gene's germline CDR1 is MNHEY and CDR2 SVGAGI. CDR3 nucleotide sequence: TGTGCCAGCAGCCACAGGGAGTCGAACACTGAAGCTTTCTTT. It yields the protein CASSHRESNTEAFF.

This sequence joins TRBV27 and TRBJ1-3; D remains ambiguous. The germline V gene encodes CDR1 MNHEY and CDR2 SMNVEV (reference sequence). With 3 bases removed from V and 4 bases from J, the gap between germline ends came to 7 bases. The CDR3 covers 13 residues. For the CDR3, the DNA is TGTGCCAGCAGTTTTAGATACGGAAACACCATATATTTT. Its translation: CASSFRYGNTIYF.

V and J are TRBV11-3 and TRBJ1-1, with D possibly being TRBD1 (5 bases). The CDR3 has 13 amino acids. CDR1 SGHNT and CDR2 YENEEA come from the germline V gene. Trimming took 7 bases from V and 4 from J, leaving 13 bases between them. CDR3 residues: CASTRGWGTEAFF. In nucleotides, the CDR3 is TGTGCCAGCACCCGGGGGTGGGGCACTGAAGCTTTCTTT. Full variable domain (outside the CDR3, taken from reference TRBV11-3 and TRBJ1-1): EAGVVQSPRYKIIEKKQPVAFWCNPISGHNTLYWYLQNLGQGPELLIRYENEEAVDDSQLPKDRFSAERLKGVDSTLKIQPAELGDSAVYLCASTRGWGTEAFFGQGTRLTVV.

A few counts support this clone. CDR3 amino acids: CATSRVRTGGSYEQYF. CDR3 DNA sequence: TGTGCCACCAGCAGAGTGAGGACAGGGGGCTCCTACGAGCAGTACTTC. The rearrangement joins TRBV15 to TRBJ2-7; 10 bases are a match to TRBD1. This CDR3 comprises 16 residues. The junction had 3 bases not matched to a gene; V was cut back by 1 base and J by 0 bases. Germline V lookup: CDR1 LNHNV, CDR2 YYDKDF (reference sequence).

V usage is TRBV5-4 and J usage is TRBJ1-1; 9 bases map to TRBD1. CDR3 length: 16 residues. Trimming took 4 bases from V and 6 from J; bases not matched to a gene: 13. Looked up from germline, CDR1 is SGHNT and CDR2 is YYREEE (reference sequence). The CDR3, as DNA: TGTGCCAGCAGCACACCGGGACAGGGAAAAGTGGCTGAAGCTTTCTTT. Its protein product is CASSTPGQGKVAEAFF.

The V gene is TRBV4-1, the J gene TRBJ2-5, with TRBD2 as a possible D gene (5 bases). The CDR3 consists of 15 residues. Looked up from germline, CDR1 is MGHRA and CDR2 is YSYEKL. V lost 3 bases and J 1 base, leaving 12 bases between the germline ends. CDR3 in DNA: TGCGCCAGCAGCCAGGAGGTCAGAGGCCAAGAGACCCAGTACTTC. It codes for CASSQEVRGQETQYF.

The chain couples TRBV29-1 to TRBJ1-4, with D maybe TRBD1 (5 bases). Trimming stripped 4 bases from V and 8 bases from J, with 11 bases between. Germline values: CDR1 SQVTM, CDR2 ANQGSEA. This CDR3 has 12 residues. The CDR3 bases are TGCAGCGTTGGTGCAGGGAGGGAAAAACTGTTTTTT. Protein: CSVGAGREKLFF.

V is TRBV19 and J is TRBJ1-1; 11 bases agree with TRBD1. The V and J ends lost 6 bases and 4 bases, in that order; junction bases with no gene match: 4. CDR3 size: 14 residues. Germline V gene sequence: CDR1 LNHDA, CDR2 SQIVND (reference sequence). The CDR3 DNA reads TGTGCCAGTAGAGGACAGGGGGCGAGCACTGAAGCTTTCTTT. Protein: CASRGQGASTEAFF. The whole variable domain, filled in from reference TRBV19 and TRBJ1-1, reads DGGITQSPKYLFRKEGQNVTLSCEQNLNHDAMYWYRQDPGQGLRLIYYSQIVNDFQKGDIAEGYSVSREKKESFPLTVTSAQKNPTAFYLCASRGQGASTEAFFGQGTRLTVV.

V is TRBV7-9 and J is TRBJ2-4; the D is unclear. V was clipped by 6 bases and J by 7 bases, with 10 bases between them. This CDR3 is 12 amino acids long. Per the germline V gene, CDR1 is SEHNR and CDR2 is FQNEAQ (reference sequence). The CDR3 nucleotides are TGTGCCAGCAGGTCTAGTGGTAACATTCAGTACTTC. It codes for CASRSSGNIQYF. The entire variable domain, with the rest obtained from reference TRBV7-9 and TRBJ2-4, is as follows: DTGVSQNPRHKITKRGQNVTFRCDPISEHNRLYWYRQTLGQGPEFLTYFQNEAQLEKSRLLSDRFSAERPKGSFSTLEIQRTEQGDSAMYLCASRSSGNIQYFGAGTRLSVL.

The J gene is TRBJ1-1, the V gene TRBV29-1; 7 bases line up with TRBD1. In germline, CDR1 is SQVTM, CDR2 ANQGSEA. V trimming: 7 bases; J trimming: 1 base; junction bases outside the gene matches: 9. The CDR3 totals 14 residues. The CDR3 sequence is CSGRQGNRNTEAFF. As DNA, the CDR3 is TGCAGCGGGCGACAGGGTAATAGGAACACTGAAGCTTTCTTT.

The chain joins TRBV10-3 to TRBJ1-4, with TRBD1 as a possible D gene (6 bases). The CDR3 runs to 13 residues. Germline loops: CDR1 ENHRY, CDR2 SYGVKD. Trimming took 8 bases from V and 6 from J, leaving 13 bases between them. CDR3 sequence: CAIRGGVYEKLFF. The DNA for the CDR3 is TGTGCCATCCGGGGGGGCGTTTATGAAAAACTGTTTTTT.

The rearrangement joins TRBV18 to TRBJ1-4, with 8 bases that match TRBD1. The V gene's germline CDR1 is KGHSH and CDR2 LQKENI. The CDR3 contains 16 residues. After removal of 3 bases from V and 4 bases from J, the junction contained 7 bases not matched to a gene. The CDR3 loop reads CASSPTWGQVNEKLFF. CDR3 DNA: TGTGCCAGCTCACCGACGTGGGGACAGGTTAATGAAAAACTGTTTTTT.

CDR3 nucleotides: TGTGCCAGCAGTTTATCGATTCCGGCGACAGCAACTAATTCACCCCTCCACTTT. Translated, it gives CASSLSIPATATNSPLHF. V gene TRBV27 combines with J gene TRBJ1-6, with a tentative D call TRBD1 (5 bases). The V end lost 0 bases, the J end lost 6 bases, and 18 bases lay between the germline ends. The CDR3 loop spans 18 amino acids. Germline V gene sequence: CDR1 MNHEY, CDR2 SMNVEV (reference sequence).